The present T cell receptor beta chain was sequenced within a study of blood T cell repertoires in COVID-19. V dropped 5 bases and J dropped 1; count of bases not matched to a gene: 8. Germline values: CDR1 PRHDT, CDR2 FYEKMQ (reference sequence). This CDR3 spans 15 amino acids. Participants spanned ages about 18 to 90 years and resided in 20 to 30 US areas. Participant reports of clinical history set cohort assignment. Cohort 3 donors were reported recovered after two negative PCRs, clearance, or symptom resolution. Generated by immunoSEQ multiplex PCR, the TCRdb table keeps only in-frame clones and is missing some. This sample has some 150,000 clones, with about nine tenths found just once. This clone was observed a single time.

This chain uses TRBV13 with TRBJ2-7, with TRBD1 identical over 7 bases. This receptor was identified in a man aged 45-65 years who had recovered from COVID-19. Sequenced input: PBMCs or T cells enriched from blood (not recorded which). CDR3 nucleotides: TGTGCCAGCAGCCCAAGGGGACAGTATTCCTACGAGCAGTACTTC. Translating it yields CASSPRGQYSYEQYF.